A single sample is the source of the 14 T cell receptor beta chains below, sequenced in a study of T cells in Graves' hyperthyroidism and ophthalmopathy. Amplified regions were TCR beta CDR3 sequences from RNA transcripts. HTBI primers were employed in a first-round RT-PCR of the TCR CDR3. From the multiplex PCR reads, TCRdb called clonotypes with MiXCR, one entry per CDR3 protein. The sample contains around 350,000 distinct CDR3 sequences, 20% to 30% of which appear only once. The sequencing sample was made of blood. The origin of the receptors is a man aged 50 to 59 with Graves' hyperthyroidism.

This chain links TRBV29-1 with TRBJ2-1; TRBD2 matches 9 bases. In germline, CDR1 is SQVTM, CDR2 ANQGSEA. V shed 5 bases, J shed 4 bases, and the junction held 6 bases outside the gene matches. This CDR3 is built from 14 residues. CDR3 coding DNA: TGCAGCGTTTGGGCTAGCGGGACGTACAATGAGCAGTTCTTC. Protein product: CSVWASGTYNEQFF.

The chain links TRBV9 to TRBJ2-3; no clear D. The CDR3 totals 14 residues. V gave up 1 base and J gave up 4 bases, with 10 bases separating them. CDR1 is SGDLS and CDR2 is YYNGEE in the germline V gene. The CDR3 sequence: CASSVTTKADTQYF. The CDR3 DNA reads TGTGCCAGCAGCGTAACCACGAAGGCAGATACGCAGTATTTT.

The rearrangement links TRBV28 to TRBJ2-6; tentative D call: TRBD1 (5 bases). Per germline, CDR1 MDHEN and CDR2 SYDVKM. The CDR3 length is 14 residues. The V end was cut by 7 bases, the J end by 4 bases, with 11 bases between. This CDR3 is CASTGFKGANVLTF. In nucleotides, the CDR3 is TGTGCCAGCACAGGGTTTAAGGGGGCCAACGTCCTGACTTTC.

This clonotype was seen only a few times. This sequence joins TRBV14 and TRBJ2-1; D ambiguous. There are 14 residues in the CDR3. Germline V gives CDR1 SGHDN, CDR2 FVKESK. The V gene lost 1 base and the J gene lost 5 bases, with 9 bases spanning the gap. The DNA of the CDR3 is TGTGCCAGCAGCCAAGCGAGACTTAACAATGAGCAGTTCTTC. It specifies CASSQARLNNEQFF.

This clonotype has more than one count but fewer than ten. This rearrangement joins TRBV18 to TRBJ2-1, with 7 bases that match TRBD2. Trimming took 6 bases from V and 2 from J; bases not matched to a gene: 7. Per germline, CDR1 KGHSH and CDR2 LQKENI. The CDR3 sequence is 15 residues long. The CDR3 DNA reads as TGTGCCAGCTCCCATACTAGCGTCGCCTACAATGAGCAGTTCTTC. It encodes CASSHTSVAYNEQFF.

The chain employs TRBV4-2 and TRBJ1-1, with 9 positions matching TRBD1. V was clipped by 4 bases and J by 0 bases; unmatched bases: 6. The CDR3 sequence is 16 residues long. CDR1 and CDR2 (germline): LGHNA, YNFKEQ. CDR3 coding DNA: TGTGCCAGCAGCCTAGGGACAGGGAACATGAACACTGAAGCTTTCTTT. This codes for CASSLGTGNMNTEAFF.

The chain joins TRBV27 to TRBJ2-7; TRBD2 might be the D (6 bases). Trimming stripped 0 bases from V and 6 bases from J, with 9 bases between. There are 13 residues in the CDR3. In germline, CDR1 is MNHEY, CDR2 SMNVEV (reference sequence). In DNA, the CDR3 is TGTGCCAGCAGTTTATCGAGGAGGGGCGAGCAGTACTTC. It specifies CASSLSRRGEQYF.

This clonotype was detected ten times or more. CDR3 DNA sequence: TGTGCCAGCAGCGAATCGAACACTGAAGCTTTCTTT. Residues: CASSESNTEAFF. This rearrangement joins TRBV28 to TRBJ1-1; D not certain. The V and J ends lost 6 bases and 1 base respectively, with 6 bases between them. The V gene's germline CDR1 is MDHEN and CDR2 SYDVKM. The CDR3 is 12 residues long.

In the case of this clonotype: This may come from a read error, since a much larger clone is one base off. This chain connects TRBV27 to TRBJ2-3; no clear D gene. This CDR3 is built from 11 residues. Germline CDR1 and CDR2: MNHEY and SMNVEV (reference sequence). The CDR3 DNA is TGTGCCAGCACCGACACAGATGCGCAGTATTTT. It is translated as CASTDTDAQYF.

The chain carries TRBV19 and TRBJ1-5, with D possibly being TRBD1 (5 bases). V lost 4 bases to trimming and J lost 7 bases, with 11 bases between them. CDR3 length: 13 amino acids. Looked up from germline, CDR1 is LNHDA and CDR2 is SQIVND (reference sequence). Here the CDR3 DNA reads TGTGCCAGTAGTACGGGGCCGTGGCAGCCCCAGCATTTT. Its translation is CASSTGPWQPQHF.

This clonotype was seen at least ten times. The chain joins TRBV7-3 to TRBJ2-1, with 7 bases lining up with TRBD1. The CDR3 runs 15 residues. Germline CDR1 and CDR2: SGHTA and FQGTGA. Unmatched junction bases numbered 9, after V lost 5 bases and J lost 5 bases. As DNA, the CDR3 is TGTGCCAGCAGCCCCAGACAGGGCGTACACAATGAGCAGTTCTTC. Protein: CASSPRQGVHNEQFF.

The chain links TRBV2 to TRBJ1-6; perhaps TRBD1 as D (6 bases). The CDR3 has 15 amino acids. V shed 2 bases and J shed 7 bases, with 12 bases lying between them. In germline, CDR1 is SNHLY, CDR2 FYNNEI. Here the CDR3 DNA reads TGTGCCAGCAGTGAAAGCGGGGACACAAATTCACCCCTCCACTTT. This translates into CASSESGDTNSPLHF. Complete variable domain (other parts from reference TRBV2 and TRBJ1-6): EPEVTQTPSHQVTQMGQEVILRCVPISNHLYFYWYRQILGQKVEFLVSFYNNEISEKSEIFDDQFSVERPDGSNFTLKIRSTKLEDSAMYFCASSESGDTNSPLHFGNGTRLTVT.

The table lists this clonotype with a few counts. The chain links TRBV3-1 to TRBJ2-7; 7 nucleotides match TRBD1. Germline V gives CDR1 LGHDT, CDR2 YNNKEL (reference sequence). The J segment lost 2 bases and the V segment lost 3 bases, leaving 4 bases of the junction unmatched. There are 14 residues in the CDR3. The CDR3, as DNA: TGTGCCAGCAGCCAGGGGGACAGTCCCTACGAGCAGTACTTC. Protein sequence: CASSQGDSPYEQYF.

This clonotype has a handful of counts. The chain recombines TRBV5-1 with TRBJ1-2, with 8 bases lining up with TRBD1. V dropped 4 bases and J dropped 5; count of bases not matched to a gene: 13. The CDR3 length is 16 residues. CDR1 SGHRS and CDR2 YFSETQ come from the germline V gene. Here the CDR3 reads CASSLLAGGRGYGYTF. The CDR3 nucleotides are TGCGCCAGCAGCCTTCTCGCAGGGGGCAGAGGATATGGCTACACCTTC.